These 2 T cell receptor beta chains originate from one sample sequenced in a study of beta chain features in type 1 diabetes. As every portion of the isolated RNA was reverse transcribed, the sequencing read expressed TCRB transcripts. The method was immunoSEQ multiplex PCR; TCRdb's version includes in-frame clones alone and lacks a portion of them. In the table there are a few hundred thousand clones, 25% to 30% of which are singletons. The sample consisted of central memory CD4+ T cells from blood. These receptors all come from a man aged 30-40 years in good health.

The gene calls are TRBV25-1 and TRBJ2-1; 12 nucleotides agree with TRBD2. CDR1 and CDR2 (germline): MGHDK, SYGVNS. The CDR3 contains 16 residues. V was clipped by 3 bases and J by 7 bases; unmatched bases: 7. The CDR3: CASSEPTSGGKNEQFF. Here the CDR3 DNA reads TGTGCCAGCAGTGAGCCGACTAGCGGGGGTAAAAATGAGCAGTTCTTC.

The table lists this clone with many counts. The V gene is TRBV19, the J gene TRBJ1-1; 11 bases agree with TRBD1. The CDR3 loop spans 14 amino acids. The V and J ends lost 7 bases and 6 bases, in that order; junction bases with no gene match: 7. Germline V gene sequence: CDR1 LNHDA, CDR2 SQIVND (reference sequence). CDR3 residues: CASNSQGQGAEAFF. The CDR3 DNA sequence: TGTGCCAGTAACTCACAGGGACAGGGGGCTGAAGCTTTCTTT.